One sample yielded the 6 T cell receptor beta chains listed below, sequenced in a study of T-cell reconstitution after alpha-beta-depleted transplantation in children. Preparation of the TCRbeta library involved a method that used unique molecular identifiers. Using its own MiXCR run on the PCR reads, TCRdb lists one record per CDR3 protein. The sample comprises approximately 500,000 distinct CDR3 sequences, 8% to 11% of which are singletons, and 2% to 2.5% rests with the top ten. This material consisted of PBMCs, taken before TCRalphabeta/CD19-depleted stem cell transplant. The receptor set was obtained from a child under 10 years old with inherited bone marrow failure, due to receive a stem cell transplant.

V and J are TRBV10-3 and TRBJ2-2; 14 bases line up with TRBD2. Looked up from germline, CDR1 is ENHRY and CDR2 is SYGVKD. Trimming cost V 6 bases and J 6 bases; bases outside gene matches: 3. The CDR3 length is 15 residues. This CDR3 reads CAISGTSGRAGELFF. CDR3 nucleotides: TGTGCCATCAGCGGGACTAGCGGGAGAGCCGGGGAGCTGTTTTTT.

The chain links TRBV18 to TRBJ1-4, with D possibly matching TRBD1 (6 bases). V gave up 2 bases and J gave up 4 bases, with 14 bases separating them. The CDR3 consists of 16 residues. Germline assignment: CDR1 KGHSH and CDR2 LQKENI. CDR3 coding DNA: TGTGCCAGCTCACCAAGGAGGACAGTTTATAATGAAAAACTGTTTTTT. This translates into CASSPRRTVYNEKLFF.

This clonotype was detected ten times or more. The chain joins TRBV7-6 to TRBJ2-7; TRBD1 matches at 7 bases. Trimming took 1 base from V and 1 from J; bases not matched to a gene: 4. Germline V gene data show CDR1 as SGHVS and CDR2 as FNYEAQ. CDR3 size: 15 residues. The CDR3 region is CASSLGGTASYEQYF. The CDR3 coding sequence is TGTGCCAGCAGCTTAGGGGGGACAGCTTCCTACGAGCAGTACTTC.

This clonotype has a count of ten or more. The V gene is TRBV11-2, the J gene TRBJ2-1; 7 positions agree with TRBD2. V shed 4 bases and J 5 bases; nucleotides not matched to a gene: 8. Per germline, CDR1 SGHAT and CDR2 FQNNGV. The CDR3 extends over 15 amino acids. The CDR3 sequence: CASSSLLAVDNEQFF. CDR3 coding DNA: TGTGCCAGCAGCTCGTTGCTAGCGGTTGACAATGAGCAGTTCTTC.

This clonotype was observed a few times. The chain's CDR3 is CSARDRGYSRGYNEQFF. For the CDR3, the DNA is TGCAGTGCTAGAGATAGGGGATATTCCAGGGGCTACAATGAGCAGTTCTTC. The J gene is TRBJ2-1, the V gene TRBV20-1, with a tentative D call TRBD1 (6 bases). Trimming left V 0 bases short and J 3 bases short, with 18 bases between. Germline CDR1 and CDR2: DFQATT and SNEGSKA (reference sequence). The CDR3 contains 17 residues.

This clonotype was observed many times. This rearrangement joins TRBV27 to TRBJ2-7; 8 bases match TRBD2. In germline, CDR1 is MNHEY, CDR2 SMNVEV (reference sequence). With 6 bases clipped from V and 4 bases from J, the junction kept 5 bases outside the gene matches. The CDR3 runs to 13 residues. The CDR3 DNA reads as TGTGCCAGCAGGATCACGGGAGGGTACGAGCAGTACTTC. Protein: CASRITGGYEQYF.